This TCR beta chain came from a study of vaccination effects on CD4 cells after COVID-19. Repertoires were generated with immunoSEQ multiplex PCR, while TCRdb's copy carries only in-frame clones and drops some. The table records tens of thousands of clones, more than 70% of them present only once. Study-level findings and limits: Marked clonal contraction was seen late after vaccination (in both infection- and vaccine-induced clones).

CDR3 length: 15 residues. Germline CDR1 and CDR2: SQVTM and ANQGSEA. V lost 7 bases and J lost 2; bases outside the gene matches: 13. Antigen-specific CD4+ T cell clonotypes were called by their expansion after viral peptide-pool culture in ViraFEST. Scientists isolated CD4+ T cells after a roughly nine-day culture period ended. Negative nucleocapsid antibody tests before and after vaccination confirmed no previous SARS-CoV-2 infection. Notes on this clone: Its specificity is unknown.

This clonotype originated in a human donor who received a COVID-19 vaccine. V gene TRBV29-1 combines with J gene TRBJ1-1; TRBD1 aligns across 7 bases. The sequenced sample was CD4+ T cells from PBMCs cultured with HCoV-OC43 spike peptides, obtained before COVID-19 vaccination. Indicated subset: HCoV-OC43 spike overlapping peptide pool stimulation. This CDR3 is CSALAGTVINTEAFF. In nucleotides, the CDR3 is TGCAGCGCCTTGGCCGGGACAGTTATAAACACTGAAGCTTTCTTT. The full variable domain, rest sourced from reference TRBV29-1 and TRBJ1-1, is SAVISQKPSRDICQRGTSLTIQCQVDSQVTMMFWYRQQPGQSLTLIATANQGSEATYESGFVIDKFPISRPNLTFSTLTVSNMSPEDSSIYLCSALAGTVINTEAFFGQGTRLTVV.